These 6 T cell receptor beta chains originate from one sample sequenced in a study of glioma-infiltrating T cells. The iRepertoire nested amplicon-rescue multiplex PCR amplified TCR alpha and beta CDR3s from RNA. A single record per CDR3 protein comes from TCRdb applying MiXCR to the multiplex PCR reads. This sample has 150,000 to 200,000 distinct CDR3 sequences; around 32% occur once, and the top ten carry roughly a fifth. Specimen: glioma tissue, nonneoplastic brain tissue, or PBMCs (not recorded which). The receptors come from a human donor with low-grade glioma or glioblastoma, undergoing nonglioma brain surgery, or in good health (not recorded which).

The chain couples TRBV6-5 to TRBJ1-3, with a tentative D call TRBD1 (5 bases). The CDR3 has 13 residues. With 8 bases removed from V and 9 bases from J, the gap between germline ends came to 17 bases. Germline assignment: CDR1 MNHEY and CDR2 SVGAGI. CDR3 loop: CASGYSGDGTIYF. CDR3 in DNA: TGTGCCAGCGGCTACTCTGGGGACGGCACCATATATTTT.

The rearrangement uses TRBV7-9 and TRBJ1-6, with D uncertain. Looked up from germline, CDR1 is SEHNR and CDR2 is FQNEAQ (reference sequence). With 5 bases removed from V and 9 bases from J, the gap between germline ends came to 14 bases. This CDR3 has 14 amino acids. The CDR3 bases are TGTGCCAGCAGCGGCGACGGGATGGGTTCACCCCTCCACTTT. Translated: CASSGDGMGSPLHF.

The chain joins TRBV3-1 to TRBJ1-6, with a possible D match to TRBD1 (5 bases). The CDR3 is made up of 17 amino acids. Germline CDR1 reads LGHDT; CDR2 reads YNNKEL (reference sequence). Trimming took off 1 base at V and 4 bases at J, with 14 bases between the two ends. The CDR3: CASSQAPGGGYNSPLHF. The CDR3 DNA reads TGTGCCAGCAGCCAAGCGCCTGGGGGGGGATATAATTCACCCCTCCACTTT.

This clonotype was recorded only once. This may be a read error, as it is one base from a much larger clone. The rearrangement joins TRBV6-1 to TRBJ2-7; TRBD2 agrees at 13 bases. The CDR3 loop spans 14 amino acids. CDR1 and CDR2 (germline): MNHNS, SASEGT. The CDR3 region has the DNA TGTGCCAGCAGCCGGACTAGCGGGAGCGACGAGAAGTACTTC. The encoded protein is CASSRTSGSDEKYF.

This clonotype was recorded many times. This sequence joins TRBV7-9 and TRBJ2-5, with 7 nucleotides matching TRBD2. The CDR3 sequence is 14 residues long. Germline values: CDR1 SEHNR, CDR2 FQNEAQ (reference sequence). Germline trimming cut 8 bases from V and 0 bases from J; bases unmatched to any gene: 6. The CDR3 spells CASQTSSYQETQYF. The CDR3 coding sequence is TGTGCCAGCCAGACTAGCAGTTACCAAGAGACCCAGTACTTC.

Notes on this clonotype: This may be a read error: a much more frequent sequence differs by one nucleotide. This chain joins TRBV28 and TRBJ1-6, with a weak D call TRBD1 (6 bases). This CDR3 region has 15 residues. The germline V gene has CDR1 MDHEN and CDR2 SYDVKM. The CDR3, as DNA: TGTGCCAGCATTTTATACAGGGTATTGAATTCACCCCTCCACTTT. It encodes CASILYRVLNSPLHF.